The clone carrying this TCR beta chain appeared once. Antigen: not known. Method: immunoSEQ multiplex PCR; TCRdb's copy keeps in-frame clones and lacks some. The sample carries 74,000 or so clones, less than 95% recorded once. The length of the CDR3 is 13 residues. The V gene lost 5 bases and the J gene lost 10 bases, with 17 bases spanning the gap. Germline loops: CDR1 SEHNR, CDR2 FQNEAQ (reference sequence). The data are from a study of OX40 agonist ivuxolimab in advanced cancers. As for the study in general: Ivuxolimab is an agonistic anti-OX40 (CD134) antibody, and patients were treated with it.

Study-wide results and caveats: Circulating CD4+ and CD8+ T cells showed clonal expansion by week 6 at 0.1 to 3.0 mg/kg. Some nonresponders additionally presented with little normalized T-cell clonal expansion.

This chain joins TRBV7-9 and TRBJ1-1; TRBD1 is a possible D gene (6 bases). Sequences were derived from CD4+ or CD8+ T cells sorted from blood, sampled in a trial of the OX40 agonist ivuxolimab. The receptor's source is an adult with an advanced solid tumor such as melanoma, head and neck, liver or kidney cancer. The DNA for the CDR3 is TGTGCCAGCAGCACCCAGGGAGGGGGTTTAGCTTTCTTT. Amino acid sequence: CASSTQGGGLAFF.